The clone carrying this T cell receptor beta chain turned up a few times. Here immunoSEQ multiplex PCR was the method, and the copy in TCRdb shows in-frame clones only, minus some. The data hold around 250,000 clones, with about 80% observed a single time. This CDR3 has 14 residues. The V gene end was trimmed by 3 bases and the J gene end by 7 bases; junction bases not matched to a gene: 5. The germline CDR1 and CDR2 sequences are SNHLY and FYNNEI. The data derive from a study of blood T cell repertoires in COVID-19. The V and J genes are TRBV2 and TRBJ2-7, with 11 positions matching TRBD2. Input material: peripheral blood. This clonotype was sampled from a human donor in a cohort sampled during active COVID-19. The CDR3 DNA follows: TGTGCCAGCAGTGACGGCGGGACTAGCGGAGAGCAGTACTTC. This codes for CASSDGGTSGEQYF.